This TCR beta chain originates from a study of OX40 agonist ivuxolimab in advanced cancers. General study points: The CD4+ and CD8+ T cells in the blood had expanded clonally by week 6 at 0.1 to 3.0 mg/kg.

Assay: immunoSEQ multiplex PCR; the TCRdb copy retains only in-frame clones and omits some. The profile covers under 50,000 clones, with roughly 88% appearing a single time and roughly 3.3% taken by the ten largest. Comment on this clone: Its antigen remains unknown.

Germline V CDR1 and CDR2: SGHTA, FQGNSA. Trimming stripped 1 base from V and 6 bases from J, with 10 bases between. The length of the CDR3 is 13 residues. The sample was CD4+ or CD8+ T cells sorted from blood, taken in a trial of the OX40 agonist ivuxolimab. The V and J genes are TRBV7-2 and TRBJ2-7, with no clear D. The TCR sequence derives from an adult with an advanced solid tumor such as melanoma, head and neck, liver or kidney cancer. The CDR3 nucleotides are TGTGCCAGCAGCTTAGGAGGTTGGGCCGAGCAGTACTTC. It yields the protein CASSLGGWAEQYF.